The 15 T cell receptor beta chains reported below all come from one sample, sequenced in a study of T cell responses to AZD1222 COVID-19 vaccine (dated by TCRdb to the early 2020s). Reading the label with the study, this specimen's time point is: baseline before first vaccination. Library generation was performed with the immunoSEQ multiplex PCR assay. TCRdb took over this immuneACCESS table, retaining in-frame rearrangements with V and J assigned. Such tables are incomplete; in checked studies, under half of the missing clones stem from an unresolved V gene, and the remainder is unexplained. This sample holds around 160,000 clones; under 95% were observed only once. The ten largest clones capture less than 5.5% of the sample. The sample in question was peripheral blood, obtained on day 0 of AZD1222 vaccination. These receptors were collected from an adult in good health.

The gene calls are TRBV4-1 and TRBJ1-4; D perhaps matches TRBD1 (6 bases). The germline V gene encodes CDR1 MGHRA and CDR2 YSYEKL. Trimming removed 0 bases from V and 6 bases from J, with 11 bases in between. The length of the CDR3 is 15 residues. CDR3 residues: CASSQEGGEHEKLFF. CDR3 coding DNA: TGCGCCAGCAGCCAAGAAGGGGGGGAACATGAAAAACTGTTTTTT.

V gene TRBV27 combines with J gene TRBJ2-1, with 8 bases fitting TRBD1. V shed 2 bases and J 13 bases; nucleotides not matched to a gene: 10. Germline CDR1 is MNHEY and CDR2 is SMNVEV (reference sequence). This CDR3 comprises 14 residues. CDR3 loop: CASSLSPGQGHQFF. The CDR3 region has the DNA TGTGCCAGCAGTTTAAGCCCCGGACAGGGACATCAGTTCTTC.

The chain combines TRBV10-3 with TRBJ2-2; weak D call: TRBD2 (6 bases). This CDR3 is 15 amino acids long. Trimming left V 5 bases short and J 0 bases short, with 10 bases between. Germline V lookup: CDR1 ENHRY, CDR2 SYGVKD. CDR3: CAISTSGPNTGELFF. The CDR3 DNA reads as TGTGCCATCAGTACCAGCGGGCCGAACACCGGGGAGCTGTTTTTT.

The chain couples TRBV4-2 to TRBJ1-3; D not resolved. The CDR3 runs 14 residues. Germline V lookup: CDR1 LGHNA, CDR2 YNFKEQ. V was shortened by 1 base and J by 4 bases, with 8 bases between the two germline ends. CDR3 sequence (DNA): TGTGCCAGCAGCCAAGGCCCTATCGGAAACACCATATATTTT. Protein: CASSQGPIGNTIYF.

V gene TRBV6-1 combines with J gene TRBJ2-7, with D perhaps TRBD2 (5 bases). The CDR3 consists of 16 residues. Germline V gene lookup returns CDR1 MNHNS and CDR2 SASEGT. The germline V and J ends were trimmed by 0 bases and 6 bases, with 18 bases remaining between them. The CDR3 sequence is CASSEASFGISGEQYF. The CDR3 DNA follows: TGTGCCAGCAGTGAAGCCTCCTTCGGGATCTCTGGCGAGCAGTACTTC.

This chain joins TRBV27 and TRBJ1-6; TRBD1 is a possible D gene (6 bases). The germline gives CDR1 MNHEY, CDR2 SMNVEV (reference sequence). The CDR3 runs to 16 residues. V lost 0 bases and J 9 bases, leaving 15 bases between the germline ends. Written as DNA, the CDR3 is TGTGCCAGCAGTTTATCGTTCCGGGGGCTTGTTTCACCCCTCCACTTT. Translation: CASSLSFRGLVSPLHF.

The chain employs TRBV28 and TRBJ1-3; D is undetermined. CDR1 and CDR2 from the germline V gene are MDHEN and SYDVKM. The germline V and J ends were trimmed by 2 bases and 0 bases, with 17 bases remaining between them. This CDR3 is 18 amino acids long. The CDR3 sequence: CASSLPPRTGISGNTIYF. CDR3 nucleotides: TGTGCCAGCAGTTTACCTCCTCGGACGGGTATCTCTGGAAACACCATATATTTT.

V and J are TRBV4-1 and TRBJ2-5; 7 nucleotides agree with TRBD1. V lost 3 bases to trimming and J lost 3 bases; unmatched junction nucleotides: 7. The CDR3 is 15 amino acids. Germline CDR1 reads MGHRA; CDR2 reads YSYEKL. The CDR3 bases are TGCGCCAGCAGCCAGACCGGGACAGCTAAAGAGACCCAGTACTTC. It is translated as CASSQTGTAKETQYF.

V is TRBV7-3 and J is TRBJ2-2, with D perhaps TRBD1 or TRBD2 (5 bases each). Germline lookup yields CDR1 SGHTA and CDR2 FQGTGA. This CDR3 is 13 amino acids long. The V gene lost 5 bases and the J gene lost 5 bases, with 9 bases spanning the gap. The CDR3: CASSTEGTGELFF. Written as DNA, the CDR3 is TGTGCCAGCAGCACCGAGGGGACCGGGGAGCTGTTTTTT.

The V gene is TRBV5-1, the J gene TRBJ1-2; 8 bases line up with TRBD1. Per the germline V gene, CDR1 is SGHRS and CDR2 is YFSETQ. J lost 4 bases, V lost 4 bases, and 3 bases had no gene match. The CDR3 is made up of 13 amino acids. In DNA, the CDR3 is TGCGCCAGCAGCACCGGGACAGGCTATGGCTACACCTTC. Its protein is CASSTGTGYGYTF.

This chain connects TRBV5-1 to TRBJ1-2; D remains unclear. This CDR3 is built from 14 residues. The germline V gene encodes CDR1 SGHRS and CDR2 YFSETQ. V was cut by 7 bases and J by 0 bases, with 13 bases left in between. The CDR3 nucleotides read TGCGCCAGCGGAGCCCTCAGCACTAACTATGGCTACACCTTC. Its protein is CASGALSTNYGYTF. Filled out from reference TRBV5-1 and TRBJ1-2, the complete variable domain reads KAGVTQTPRYLIKTRGQQVTLSCSPISGHRSVSWYQQTPGQGLQFLFEYFSETQRNKGNFPGRFSGRQFSNSRSEMNVSTLELGDSALYLCASGALSTNYGYTFGSGTRLTVV.

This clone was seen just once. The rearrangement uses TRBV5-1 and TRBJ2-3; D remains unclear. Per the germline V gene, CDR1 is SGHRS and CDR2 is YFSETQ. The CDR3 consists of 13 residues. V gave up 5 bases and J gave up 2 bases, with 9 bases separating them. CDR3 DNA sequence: TGCGCCAGCAGAATAGGCGACACAGATACGCAGTATTTT. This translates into CASRIGDTDTQYF. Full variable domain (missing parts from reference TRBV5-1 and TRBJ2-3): KAGVTQTPRYLIKTRGQQVTLSCSPISGHRSVSWYQQTPGQGLQFLFEYFSETQRNKGNFPGRFSGRQFSNSRSEMNVSTLELGDSALYLCASRIGDTDTQYFGPGTRLTVL.

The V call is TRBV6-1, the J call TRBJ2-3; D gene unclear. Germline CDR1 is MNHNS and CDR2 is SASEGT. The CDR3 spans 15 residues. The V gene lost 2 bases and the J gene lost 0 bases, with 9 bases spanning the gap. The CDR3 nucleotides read TGTGCCAGCAGTGAATCGGTGGGGAGCACAGATACGCAGTATTTT. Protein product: CASSESVGSTDTQYF.

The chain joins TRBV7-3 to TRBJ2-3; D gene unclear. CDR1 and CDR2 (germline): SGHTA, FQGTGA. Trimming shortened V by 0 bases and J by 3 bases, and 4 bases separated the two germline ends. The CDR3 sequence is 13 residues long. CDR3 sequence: CASSLTITDTQYF. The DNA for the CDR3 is TGTGCCAGCAGCTTAACTATTACAGATACGCAGTATTTT. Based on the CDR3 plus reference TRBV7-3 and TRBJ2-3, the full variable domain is GAGVSQTPSNKVTEKGKYVELRCDPISGHTALYWYRQSLGQGPEFLIYFQGTGAADDSGLPNDRFFAVRPEGSVSTLKIQRTERGDSAVYLCASSLTITDTQYFGPGTRLTVL.

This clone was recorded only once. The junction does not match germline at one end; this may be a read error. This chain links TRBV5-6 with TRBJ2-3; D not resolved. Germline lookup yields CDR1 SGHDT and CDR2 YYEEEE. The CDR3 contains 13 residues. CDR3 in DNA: TGTGCCGGCAGTCGCGAACGCACAGATACGCAGTATTTT. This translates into CAGSRERTDTQYF.